This TCR beta chain emerged from a study of regulatory T cells in long-lasting Graves disease. The CDR3 sequence is 12 residues long. Germline V CDR1 and CDR2: SGHVS, FQNEAQ. V shed 5 bases and J 9 bases; nucleotides not matched to a gene: 7. This clonotype was seen ten or more times. Time point noted: newly diagnosed GD, antithyroid drugs for less than 3 months. The TCR library was made from RNA that had been extracted from PBMCs in TRIzol. Construction of the TCR beta libraries employed iRepertoire HTBI primers in conjunction with Arm-PCR of CDR3 regions. TCRdb re-derived calls from the multiplex PCR reads in MiXCR, one entry per CDR3 protein. The table records 420,000 or so distinct CDR3 sequences, about 15% of them present only once. These sequences were also reported in another study, on T cells in Graves' hyperthyroidism and ophthalmopathy. That paper notes: Blood shared most expanded thyroid clonotypes above 0.001.

The sample was peripheral blood mononuclear cells (PBMCs), taken at new diagnosis, from a patient treated with antithyroid drugs. This TCR was sampled from a woman younger than 30 with Graves disease. The chain employs TRBV7-8 and TRBJ2-7; 7 nucleotides agree with TRBD1. In DNA, the CDR3 is TGTGCCAGCAGCGCACAGGGGACGGTGCAGTACTTC. Amino acids: CASSAQGTVQYF.